This TCR beta chain originates from a study of blood T cells in healthy people across ages. This clonotype came up a few times. A read error may produce the germline difference seen at one junction end. Next came a second PCR, run for roughly 6 to 11 cycles, which used a sample-barcoded 5' primer along with a J-beta primer mix. TCRdb independently ran MiXCR on the 5' RACE reads; one entry per CDR3 protein. The table records 850,000 to 1,000,000 distinct CDR3 sequences, around 49% of them present only once. There are 15 residues in the CDR3. CDR1 is SEHNR, CDR2 FQNEAQ, per germline (reference sequence).

The J gene is TRBJ2-5, the V gene TRBV7-9; 9 positions agree with TRBD1. The assigned J gene may be wrong: the sequence end matches TRBJ2-7 better. The sequenced material came from blood. The sequence was obtained from a man younger than 45 in good health. As DNA, the CDR3 is TGTGCCAGCAGCCTAGCAGGGGACAGGGTTCGCGAGCAGTACTTC. As protein: CASSLAGDRVREQYF.